This T cell receptor beta chain was retrieved from a study of regulatory T cells in long-lasting Graves disease (dated by TCRdb to about 2021). Concerning the study at large: Persistent Graves' disease was defined as persistently positive TSH receptor autoantibodies together with antithyroid drug treatment for over 5 years. This study used TCR sequencing and RNA sequencing of peripheral blood to compare persistent Graves' disease patients against newly diagnosed Graves' disease patients. The study was conducted in China and was registered as a clinical trial. In the clinical cohort, patients with persistent Graves' disease had used antithyroid drugs for an average of about 10.3 years. A total of roughly 33 samples were covered by TCR sequencing, comprising some 13 persistent and roughly 20 newly diagnosed Graves' disease patients.

Points the paper makes about the study in general: More public clonotypes were shared among persistent patients (under 3,000) than among newly diagnosed patients (966). The study examined only peripheral blood because the primary lesion, thyroid tissue, could not be accessed. Persistent disease showed preferential use of TRBV28, TRBJ1-2 and TRBJ2-5, whereas newly diagnosed disease favored TRBV20-1 and TRBJ2-1. The small sample size was acknowledged by the authors as a limitation that may reduce accuracy. Sequencing and analysis were limited to the TCR beta chain. Persistent Graves' disease patients showed lower TCR Shannon entropy and fewer highly expanded clones than newly diagnosed patients, suggesting clonal expansion.

Library preparation was by multiplex PCR. Sequencer: Illumina HiSeq 4000. To build TCR beta libraries, CDR3 regions were amplified by Arm-PCR using iRepertoire HTBI primers. Before sequencing, the PCR products underwent gel purification. The authors processed their data as follows. Across samples, 60 to 80 TRBV and roughly 13 TRBJ segments were identified and used for gene usage analysis of CDR3 amino acid clonotypes. COPE and FqMerger were used to merge the filtered high-quality paired reads into contigs. BLAST was used to align contigs to IMGT TRBV, TRBD and TRBJ reference genes, with CDR3 defined following IMGT. Clonotypes above 0.1% frequency were classified as highly expanded clones. Shannon entropy served as the measure of repertoire diversity, while the Gini coefficient captured V-J evenness. Clonotypes shared by more than one individual were considered public. TCRdb trimmed the raw reads at Q25, called clones with MiXCR and kept productive beta chains. CDR3 protein sequences are deduplicated, and each keeps its most common genes and DNA. It is TCRdb's table, rather than the study itself, that gives the V and J calls and clone size. The sample has about 400,000 distinct CDR3 sequences on record, around 20% of them singletons. Less than 25% of the sample is taken by the ten largest.

This clonotype was seen repeatedly, ten times or more. Its target antigen remains unknown. The record has no base qualities; no much larger clone is one base away. Via the germline V gene, CDR1 is SQVTM and CDR2 ANQGSEA. Measured from the cysteine to the phenylalanine, the CDR3 is 10 residues long. Only the CDR3 part of the read is kept: 30 bases, read in frame from the first base. V is shortened by 7 bases, J by 1 base, and the region joining them spans 4 bases. Per the publication, the time point label means: persistent/refractory GD, antithyroid drugs over 5 years with positive TRAb. For both TCR sequencing and RNA sequencing, RNA was extracted from PBMCs in TRIzol. Graves' disease was diagnosed according to American Thyroid Association guidelines. Patients were recruited from an endocrinology department in Xi'an, China. Each patient gave approximately 10 milliliters of peripheral blood, collected in an EDTA anticoagulant tube. Ficoll Paque Plus density gradient separation was used to isolate PBMCs, and no further T cell sorting was done. An Agilent 2100 Bioanalyzer and agarose gel were used to check RNA quality, while a NanoDrop 2000 measured RNA concentration.

This material consisted of peripheral blood mononuclear cells (PBMCs), taken when the disease was refractory, from a patient treated with antithyroid drugs. The receptor comes from a female donor with Graves disease. Recombination connected TRBV29-1 to TRBJ1-1; the D gene assignment is ambiguous. This receptor carries the CDR3 CSAGNTEAFF. The DNA sequence follows: TGCAGCGCAGGGAACACTGAAGCTTTCTTT.